This T cell receptor (beta chain) stems from a study of beta chain features in type 1 diabetes. The study, taken as a whole, reports: Sequencing the cDNA could make cells with high TCR expression show up more than they should. Moderate yet significant TCRB CDR3 shortening was seen in Type 1 diabetes patients in all four CD4+ subsets.

This clone showed up just a few times. Its specificity is unknown. Investigators reverse transcribed all isolated RNA, so they sequenced expressed TCRB transcripts. The assay was immunoSEQ multiplex PCR, and TCRdb's table has in-frame clones only and misses some. Of some 900,000 clones listed, roughly a sixth were seen once; the top ten hold 0.02% to 0.03%. V was trimmed by 2 bases and J by 5 bases, leaving 16 bases between them. The CDR3 length is 15 residues. Germline loops: CDR1 KGHSH, CDR2 LQKENI. Purity exceeding 95% was reached by all sorted populations. The TCR originated in a woman younger than 30 in good health. The chain couples TRBV18 to TRBJ2-7, with D possibly TRBD1 on 6 matching bases. Specimen: naive CD4+ T cells from blood. The CDR3 DNA is TGTGCCAGCTCACCATCGCAGGGGAAGATCAACGAGCAGTACTTC. This codes for CASSPSQGKINEQYF. The whole variable domain, filled in from reference TRBV18 and TRBJ2-7, reads NAGVMQNPRHLVRRRGQEARLRCSPMKGHSHVYWYRQLPEEGLKFMVYLQKENIIDESGMPKERFSAEFPKEGPSILRIQQVVRGDSAAYFCASSPSQGKINEQYFGPGTRLTVT.